Listed below are T cell receptor beta chains from one sample, sequenced in a study of shared clonotypes between healthy human individuals. Here immunoSEQ multiplex PCR was the method, and the copy in TCRdb shows in-frame clones only, minus some. This sample carries just over 2,000,000 clones, 90% to 95% of them seen once, and the ten largest clones take 0.13%. Sequenced input: naive CD4+ T cells sorted from blood. The receptors here all came from a man younger than 35 in good health. Each CDR3 is given without its conserved first and last residue. Each record gives: J gene, D gene, V gene, CDR3 length, CDR3 protein. D genes are given only for firm matches.

j_gene: TRBJ1-4
d_gene: -
v_gene: TRBV18
len: 11
CDR3aa: ASSPGFGEKLF

j_gene: TRBJ1-1
d_gene: -
v_gene: TRBV28
len: 13
CDR3aa: ASSRRIMGNTEAF

j_gene: TRBJ2-7
d_gene: -
v_gene: TRBV4-3
len: 13
CDR3aa: ASSPRGDMNYEQY

j_gene: TRBJ2-7
d_gene: TRBD1
v_gene: TRBV28
len: 12
CDR3aa: ASSSAGGSYEQY

j_gene: TRBJ1-2
d_gene: TRBD1
v_gene: TRBV29-1
len: 13
CDR3aa: SVDIQGGLGYGYT

j_gene: TRBJ2-7
d_gene: -
v_gene: TRBV10-3
len: 11
CDR3aa: AISESTGYEQY

j_gene: TRBJ2-7
d_gene: -
v_gene: TRBV2
len: 12
CDR3aa: ASSPRTVTYEQY

j_gene: TRBJ2-3
d_gene: -
v_gene: TRBV6-5
len: 10
CDR3aa: ASSYQGDTQY

j_gene: TRBJ1-3
d_gene: TRBD1
v_gene: TRBV5-6
len: 14
CDR3aa: ASSYPGQGAGNTIY

j_gene: TRBJ2-2
d_gene: TRBD1
v_gene: TRBV5-1
len: 13
CDR3aa: ASSLAAGGVRELF

j_gene: TRBJ2-3
d_gene: -
v_gene: TRBV7-2
len: 13
CDR3aa: ASSRRDFTTDTQY

j_gene: TRBJ2-5
d_gene: -
v_gene: TRBV7-9
len: 14
CDR3aa: ASSQPPLRRQETQY

j_gene: TRBJ1-6
d_gene: TRBD1
v_gene: TRBV5-1
len: 12
CDR3aa: ASSWDRVDSPLH

j_gene: TRBJ2-7
d_gene: TRBD1
v_gene: TRBV18
len: 12
CDR3aa: ASSTGVSPERQY

j_gene: TRBJ1-5
d_gene: -
v_gene: TRBV2
len: 11
CDR3aa: ASSSQEEQPQH

j_gene: TRBJ2-5
d_gene: -
v_gene: TRBV30
len: 12
CDR3aa: AWSRGGGKETQY

j_gene: TRBJ2-3
d_gene: TRBD2
v_gene: TRBV6-1
len: 12
CDR3aa: ASNWRELTDTQY

j_gene: TRBJ1-6
d_gene: TRBD1
v_gene: TRBV19
len: 14
CDR3aa: ASSVSPGQGNSPLH

j_gene: TRBJ1-1
d_gene: -
v_gene: TRBV5-1
len: 12
CDR3aa: ASSLRWADTEAF

j_gene: TRBJ1-2
d_gene: -
v_gene: TRBV5-3
len: 12
CDR3aa: ARSSLGGGDGYT

j_gene: TRBJ2-2
d_gene: -
v_gene: TRBV15
len: 14
CDR3aa: ATSRDLRKNTGELF

j_gene: TRBJ2-7
d_gene: -
v_gene: TRBV21-1
len: 12
CDR3aa: ASSPGRWPYEQY

j_gene: TRBJ2-1
d_gene: TRBD1
v_gene: TRBV5-6
len: 14
CDR3aa: ASSWSGTGAYNEQF

j_gene: TRBJ2-7
d_gene: -
v_gene: TRBV6-6
len: 13
CDR3aa: ASSYSGGVVGEQY

j_gene: TRBJ1-4
d_gene: TRBD1
v_gene: TRBV28
len: 13
CDR3aa: ASWTGDSSNEKLF

j_gene: TRBJ1-1
d_gene: TRBD1
v_gene: TRBV5-4
len: 13
CDR3aa: ASSLTGTGNTEAF

j_gene: TRBJ2-2
d_gene: -
v_gene: TRBV10-3
len: 12
CDR3aa: AISGVANTGELF